These 17 T cell receptor beta chains share one sample of origin, sequenced in a study of blood T cell repertoires in COVID-19. The protocol was immunoSEQ multiplex PCR, while the TCRdb copy is restricted to in-frame clones and leaves out a portion. The top ten hold roughly 1.4% of the sample, which has 130,000 or so clones, approximately 80% seen once. Sample: peripheral blood. Receptor source: a human donor in a cohort sampled during active COVID-19.

The chain employs TRBV10-3 and TRBJ1-3; D may be TRBD1 (6 bases). Germline assignment: CDR1 ENHRY and CDR2 SYGVKD. V lost 0 bases and J 4 bases, leaving 16 bases between the germline ends. This CDR3 region has 17 residues. This CDR3 is CAISESGPTGVGNTIYF. The CDR3 nucleotides read TGTGCCATCAGTGAGTCGGGTCCGACAGGAGTCGGAAACACCATATATTTT.

This chain connects TRBV19 to TRBJ2-5; D may be TRBD1 (6 bases). CDR1 and CDR2 from the germline V gene are LNHDA and SQIVND (reference sequence). The CDR3 totals 15 residues. V was clipped by 4 bases and J by 5 bases, with 17 bases between them. The CDR3 loop reads CASSNLRGQLETQYF. The CDR3 region has the DNA TGTGCCAGTAGTAACCTCAGGGGCCAGTTGGAGACCCAGTACTTC.

This chain uses TRBV10-2 with TRBJ2-1; a weak D match, TRBD1 (5 bases). The CDR3 length is 13 residues. V was cut by 6 bases and J by 3 bases, with 9 bases left in between. Per germline, CDR1 WSHSY and CDR2 SAAADI. The CDR3 reads CASRLDIYNEQFF. DNA for the CDR3: TGCGCCAGCAGATTGGACATCTACAATGAGCAGTTCTTC.

This chain uses TRBV14 with TRBJ2-3, with 7 positions matching TRBD2. V lost 6 bases to trimming and J lost 2 bases; unmatched junction nucleotides: 5. This CDR3 has 14 residues. CDR1 is SGHDN, CDR2 FVKESK, per germline. DNA of the CDR3: TGTGCCAGCAGGAAGGCGGGAGCCACAGATACGCAGTATTTT. Translation gives CASRKAGATDTQYF.

CDR3 nucleotide sequence: TGCGCCAGCAGCCAAGGGGGTGCGGGGCGGAGTTCAAGGACCGGGGAGCTGTTTTTT. This translates into CASSQGGAGRSSRTGELFF. V gene TRBV4-1 combines with J gene TRBJ2-2; a possible D gene is TRBD2 (6 bases). The length of the CDR3 is 19 residues. The germline gives CDR1 MGHRA, CDR2 YSYEKL. V was trimmed by 1 base and J by 5 bases, leaving 23 bases between them.

This clone was observed once. The chain employs TRBV3-1 (or the pseudogene TRBV3-2) and TRBJ2-1; maybe TRBD2 (5 bases). The germline CDR1 and CDR2 sequences are LGHDT and YNNKEL (reference sequence). V lost 1 base to trimming and J lost 4 bases, with 11 bases between them. This CDR3 is built from 15 residues. The CDR3: CASSQGWEPYNEQFF. The CDR3 DNA is TGTGCCAGCAGCCAAGGATGGGAGCCTTACAATGAGCAGTTCTTC.

The V gene is TRBV7-9, the J gene TRBJ1-2; D remains ambiguous. Germline V gives CDR1 SEHNR, CDR2 FQNEAQ (reference sequence). V lost 1 base and J 6 bases, leaving 15 bases between the germline ends. The CDR3 is 15 residues long. The chain's CDR3 is CASSLDVGILNGYTF. The CDR3 nucleotides read TGTGCCAGCAGCTTAGATGTCGGGATCCTAAATGGCTACACCTTC.

This clone was observed a handful of times. The V and J genes are TRBV5-1 and TRBJ2-2; D may be TRBD2 (5 bases). Germline values: CDR1 SGHRS, CDR2 YFSETQ. With 4 bases removed from V and 5 bases from J, the gap between germline ends came to 15 bases. The CDR3 loop spans 15 amino acids. The CDR3 DNA reads as TGCGCCAGCAGCCAGGTGCAGACTAAAACCGGGGAGCTGTTTTTT. Its translation is CASSQVQTKTGELFF.

The V and J genes are TRBV25-1 and TRBJ1-2; a possible D gene is TRBD1 (5 bases). The CDR3 extends over 17 amino acids. Germline CDR1 MGHDK, CDR2 SYGVNS. Trimming shortened V by 5 bases and J by 5 bases, and 24 bases separated the two germline ends. Written as DNA, the CDR3 is TGTGCCAGCAGTCGGGGCGGCAGGGAGGGTATAGGGTATGGCTACACCTTC. Translating gives CASSRGGREGIGYGYTF.

This clone was counted a few times. J is TRBJ1-2 and V is TRBV7-6, with 8 bases identical to TRBD1. V was clipped by 3 bases and J by 8 bases; unmatched bases: 11. The CDR3 loop spans 15 amino acids. CDR1 and CDR2 from the germline V gene are SGHVS and FNYEAQ. The CDR3 protein is CASSFNLAGQEGYTF. CDR3 in DNA: TGTGCCAGCAGCTTTAATCTGGCGGGACAGGAGGGCTACACCTTC.

V and J are TRBV2 and TRBJ1-1; tentative D call: TRBD1 (5 bases). The CDR3 length is 15 residues. Trimming took 2 bases from V and 1 from J, leaving 11 bases between them. Germline-derived CDR1 and CDR2 are SNHLY and FYNNEI. This CDR3 is CASSEFWGKNTEAFF. The CDR3 nucleotides are TGTGCCAGCAGTGAATTCTGGGGCAAGAACACTGAAGCTTTCTTT. Together with reference TRBV2 and TRBJ1-1, the CDR3 gives the full variable domain: EPEVTQTPSHQVTQMGQEVILRCVPISNHLYFYWYRQILGQKVEFLVSFYNNEISEKSEIFDDQFSVERPDGSNFTLKIRSTKLEDSAMYFCASSEFWGKNTEAFFGQGTRLTVV.

The V gene is TRBV29-1, the J gene TRBJ2-5; 9 bases agree with TRBD1. The CDR3 has 14 amino acids. The V segment lost 6 bases and the J segment 5 bases; nucleotides outside the gene matches: 10. Germline CDR1 SQVTM, CDR2 ANQGSEA. The CDR3 is CSVSTGGLFETQYF. For the CDR3, the DNA is TGCAGCGTGTCGACAGGGGGTCTCTTCGAGACCCAGTACTTC.

This clone occurred once. The J gene is TRBJ1-1, the V gene TRBV18; D gene ambiguous. The CDR3 sequence is 14 residues long. The V gene lost 6 bases and the J gene lost 1 base, with 12 bases spanning the gap. In germline, CDR1 is KGHSH, CDR2 LQKENI. The CDR3 DNA reads as TGTGCCAGCTCGGTCGGGTTCCCGAACACTGAAGCTTTCTTT. Translation: CASSVGFPNTEAFF.

The chain joins TRBV6-2 or TRBV6-3 to TRBJ2-7, with 9 bases matching TRBD1. Germline V CDR1 and CDR2: MNHEY, SVGEGT. The CDR3 has 14 residues. Unmatched junction bases numbered 6, after V lost 4 bases and J lost 5 bases. CDR3: CASSSGTGIHEQYF. The CDR3 DNA reads TGTGCCAGCAGTTCCGGGACAGGGATCCACGAGCAGTACTTC.

This chain joins TRBV6-1 and TRBJ1-6; a weak D match, TRBD1 (5 bases). Per germline, CDR1 MNHNS and CDR2 SASEGT. Trimming left V 2 bases short and J 6 bases short, with 11 bases between. The CDR3 spans 15 residues. The CDR3 is CASSELDTPNSPLHF. The CDR3 DNA sequence: TGTGCCAGCAGTGAATTGGACACGCCTAATTCACCCCTCCACTTT.

This chain joins TRBV5-4 and TRBJ2-5; D may be TRBD1 (5 bases). The CDR3 totals 14 residues. V lost 4 bases to trimming and J lost 5 bases, with 15 bases between them. In germline, CDR1 is SGHNT, CDR2 YYREEE (reference sequence). DNA for the CDR3: TGTGCCAGCAGCCCCCAAGGGGTAGGGGAGACCCAGTACTTC. Its translation: CASSPQGVGETQYF.

The V call is TRBV28, the J call TRBJ1-5, with 9 bases lining up with TRBD1. Germline V CDR1 and CDR2: MDHEN, SYDVKM. The J segment lost 0 bases and the V segment lost 9 bases, leaving 12 bases of the junction unmatched. This CDR3 region has 17 residues. The CDR3 region has the DNA TGTGCCAGTACTTTCCTAGGGACAGGGTATAGCAATCAGCCCCAGCATTTT. Amino acids: CASTFLGTGYSNQPQHF.